Below are 18 T cell receptor beta chains sequenced from a single sample in a study of PD-1 blockade in classical Hodgkin lymphoma. Assay: immunoSEQ multiplex PCR; the TCRdb copy retains only in-frame clones and omits some. The table records about 30,000 clones, about 88% of them present only once. Indicated time point: newly diagnosed, previously untreated cHL patient sample. The CD4+ T cells used were purified from thawed PBMCs through magnetic negative selection. Sequenced input: CD4+ T cells from blood. The receptors originated from a human donor with classical Hodgkin lymphoma.

This sequence joins TRBV10-2 and TRBJ2-6; tentative D call: TRBD1 (6 bases). The V gene lost 6 bases and the J gene lost 1 base, with 10 bases spanning the gap. This CDR3 has 15 amino acids. In germline, CDR1 is WSHSY, CDR2 SAAADI. For the CDR3, the DNA is TGCGCCAGCAGCGACACAGGGTCTGGGGCCAACGTCCTGACTTTC. It codes for CASSDTGSGANVLTF.

The genes are TRBV28 and TRBJ2-7; TRBD2 matches at 8 bases. This CDR3 region has 15 residues. CDR1 and CDR2 from the germline V gene are MDHEN and SYDVKM. The J segment lost 3 bases and the V segment lost 4 bases, leaving 8 bases of the junction unmatched. CDR3 residues: CASSSPGGKGYEQYF. The CDR3, as DNA: TGTGCCAGCAGTTCCCCGGGGGGGAAGGGCTACGAGCAGTACTTC.

This clone has just a few counts. This chain connects TRBV5-4 to TRBJ2-3; D possibly corresponds to TRBD2 (6 bases). Germline CDR1 reads SGHNT; CDR2 reads YYREEE (reference sequence). This CDR3 region has 15 residues. With 2 bases removed from V and 1 base from J, the gap between germline ends came to 11 bases. CDR3 DNA: TGTGCCAGCAGCTTCCGAGGACTACGCACAGATACGCAGTATTTT. This codes for CASSFRGLRTDTQYF.

This chain links TRBV7-6 with TRBJ1-3; D gene ambiguous. The V gene's germline CDR1 is SGHVS and CDR2 FNYEAQ. CDR3 length: 15 amino acids. Deletions cut 6 bases from V and 0 bases from J, with 12 bases between. CDR3 sequence reads: CASSTGSFSGNTIYF. The CDR3 coding sequence is TGTGCCAGCAGTACCGGGTCGTTCTCTGGAAACACCATATATTTT.

The chain carries TRBV19 and TRBJ1-1, with TRBD1 identical over 12 bases. Unmatched junction bases numbered 10, after V lost 6 bases and J lost 11 bases. This CDR3 is built from 14 residues. Germline V gene data show CDR1 as LNHDA and CDR2 as SQIVND (reference sequence). CDR3 DNA: TGTGCCAGTAGACTCGGGACAGGGGGCCAAAGGGCTTTCTTT. It is translated as CASRLGTGGQRAFF.

The chain is built from TRBV28 and TRBJ1-1, with D possibly being TRBD1 (6 bases). The CDR3 totals 15 residues. With 6 bases removed from V and 4 bases from J, the gap between germline ends came to 18 bases. Germline loops: CDR1 MDHEN, CDR2 SYDVKM. CDR3 sequence: CASSSIGGASTEAFF. The DNA for the CDR3 is TGTGCCAGCAGCTCTATTGGGGGCGCATCCACTGAAGCTTTCTTT.

V usage is TRBV19 and J usage is TRBJ1-2, with a tentative D call TRBD1 (6 bases). From germline, CDR1 is LNHDA and CDR2 SQIVND (reference sequence). V lost 5 bases and J 7 bases, leaving 20 bases between the germline ends. This CDR3 region has 15 residues. The DNA for the CDR3 is TGTGCCAGTAGTCTCCTTAACAGGGTACAGAGTGGCTACACCTTC. This translates into CASSLLNRVQSGYTF.

The CDR3 reads CASSLRQGNTEAFF. CDR3 DNA: TGTGCCAGCAGCTTAAGACAGGGGAACACTGAAGCTTTCTTT. The rearrangement uses TRBV5-8 and TRBJ1-1; 7 bases are a match to TRBD1. The CDR3 covers 14 residues. The germline V gene has CDR1 SGHTS and CDR2 YDEGEE. Trimming removed 2 bases from V and 1 base from J; junction bases left unmatched: 2.

The chain recombines TRBV29-1 with TRBJ1-2, with 8 positions matching TRBD1. Germline V CDR1 and CDR2: SQVTM, ANQGSEA. The CDR3 is 13 residues long. Trimming removed 4 bases from V and 8 bases from J; junction bases left unmatched: 9. The CDR3 DNA is TGCAGCGTTGGGCGACAGGGGCGGGCCGGCTACACCTTC. This encodes CSVGRQGRAGYTF.

The chain links TRBV5-1 to TRBJ2-7; possibly TRBD1 for D (6 bases). V was shortened by 3 bases and J by 3 bases, with 13 bases between the two germline ends. CDR1 and CDR2 (germline): SGHRS, YFSETQ. This CDR3 is 14 amino acids long. DNA for the CDR3: TGCGCCAGCAGCTCCCACTCGACAGGCTACGAGCAGTACGTC. Encoded protein: CASSSHSTGYEQYV.

The genes are TRBV27 and TRBJ2-3, with D hard to call. The CDR3 sequence is 13 residues long. V was pared by 2 bases and J by 6 bases, with 9 bases between. Germline-derived CDR1 and CDR2 are MNHEY and SMNVEV (reference sequence). CDR3 residues: CASSLKGSDTQYF. Here the CDR3 DNA reads TGTGCCAGCAGTTTAAAGGGTAGCGATACGCAGTATTTT.

The chain joins TRBV13 to TRBJ1-1, with TRBD1 as a possible D gene (6 bases). With 5 bases removed from V and 1 base from J, the gap between germline ends came to 11 bases. Germline V gives CDR1 PRHDT, CDR2 FYEKMQ (reference sequence). The CDR3 has 14 amino acids. CDR3 protein: CASSPLDRNTEAFF. The CDR3 DNA is TGTGCCAGCAGCCCCCTGGACAGGAACACTGAAGCTTTCTTT.

The chain couples TRBV6-6 to TRBJ2-4, with D perhaps TRBD1 (6 bases). Looked up from germline, CDR1 is MNHNY and CDR2 is SVGAGI (reference sequence). The CDR3 consists of 14 residues. The V and J ends lost 7 bases and 1 base respectively, with 11 bases between them. DNA of the CDR3: TGTGCCAGCAACGGTCAGGGGGCCAAAAACATTCAGTACTTC. Translated, it gives CASNGQGAKNIQYF.

The chain couples TRBV18 to TRBJ2-6; D not resolved. Germline-derived CDR1 and CDR2 are KGHSH and LQKENI. There are 16 residues in the CDR3. Deletions cut 3 bases from V and 0 bases from J, with 9 bases between. The CDR3 region is CASSPLKDSGANVLTF. Written as DNA, the CDR3 is TGTGCCAGCTCACCCCTAAAGGACTCTGGGGCCAACGTCCTGACTTTC.

The chain links TRBV28 to TRBJ1-3, with D tentatively TRBD1 (5 bases). The CDR3 has 14 residues. V lost 5 bases and J lost 8, with 16 bases in between. Germline CDR1 and CDR2: MDHEN and SYDVKM. The CDR3 reads CASSLAGTGDTIYF. The CDR3 DNA reads TGTGCCAGCAGTCTCGCCGGGACTGGTGACACCATATATTTT.

The chain carries TRBV2 and TRBJ2-3; 13 bases align to TRBD2. The CDR3 runs 18 residues. Germline V gene data show CDR1 as SNHLY and CDR2 as FYNNEI. Losses at the gene ends were 11 bases for V and 5 bases for J; bases not matched to a gene: 19. The CDR3 DNA sequence: TGTGCCCAGCAAGGTCGGAAACTAGCGGGAGGGCCGAAAGATACGCAGTATTTT. Its translation: CAQQGRKLAGGPKDTQYF.

CDR3 region: CASSLERGSYNEQFF. CDR3 nucleotides: TGTGCCAGCAGCTTAGAGCGGGGCTCCTACAATGAGCAGTTCTTC. This rearrangement joins TRBV7-9 to TRBJ2-1; 7 nucleotides match TRBD2. Trimming removed 1 base from V and 0 bases from J; junction bases left unmatched: 0. CDR1 and CDR2 from the germline V gene are SEHNR and FQNEAQ (reference sequence). CDR3 length: 15 residues.

The chain carries TRBV11-1 and TRBJ2-5; possibly TRBD1 for D (5 bases). Looked up from germline, CDR1 is SGHAT and CDR2 is FQDESV (reference sequence). Trimming cost V 1 base and J 1 base, with 7 bases left between them. The CDR3 length is 14 residues. CDR3 nucleotide sequence: TGTGCCAGCAGCTTAGAGACAGTCCAAGAGACCCAGTACTTC. Its translation is CASSLETVQETQYF.